These 21 T cell receptor beta chains were all obtained from the same sample, sequenced in a study of PD-1 blockade in classical Hodgkin lymphoma (dated by TCRdb to 2020 to 2022). According to the study, the label for this sample's time point signals: cycle 4 day 1 (C4D1), after more than five weeks of nivolumab. Every trial patient had relapsed after autologous stem cell transplantation, and cohorts A, B and C differed in prior brentuximab vedotin exposure. Receptor libraries were prepared by the immunoSEQ multiplex PCR assay. Not all clones reach the TCRdb copy of this immuneACCESS table, which keeps in-frame sequences only. Checked studies attribute under half of the gap to unresolved V genes and leave the rest unexplained. Here the sample has 6,500 to 9,500 clones; about 82% occur a single time. 30% of the sample is held by the ten biggest clonotypes. Sequences were derived from peripheral blood mononuclear cells (PBMCs), sampled before the fourth cycle of nivolumab. These receptors were collected from a human donor with classical Hodgkin lymphoma.

The chain employs TRBV6-1 and TRBJ2-7; a possible D gene is TRBD1 (5 bases). Germline V CDR1 and CDR2: MNHNS, SASEGT. The V end was cut by 7 bases, the J end by 6 bases, with 19 bases between. The CDR3 totals 14 residues. The CDR3 DNA reads as TGTGCCAGCAATCGCGACAGCTTCCAGGGCGAGCAGTACTTC. It codes for CASNRDSFQGEQYF.

J is TRBJ2-1 and V is TRBV18; D remains ambiguous. Germline CDR1 reads KGHSH; CDR2 reads LQKENI. The CDR3 runs 14 residues. Trimming took off 8 bases at V and 7 bases at J, with 18 bases between the two ends. The CDR3 nucleotides read TGTGCCAGCCAAGCGCCCCAACCCGGGAATGAGCAGTTCTTC. It translates to CASQAPQPGNEQFF.

The chain employs TRBV7-9 and TRBJ1-1, with 9 bases that match TRBD1. V was pared by 3 bases and J by 0 bases, with 8 bases of the junction left unmatched. The CDR3 has 17 amino acids. Looked up from germline, CDR1 is SEHNR and CDR2 is FQNEAQ (reference sequence). CDR3: CASSLGYRGPMNTEAFF. CDR3 nucleotide sequence: TGTGCCAGCAGCTTGGGGTACAGGGGGCCTATGAACACTGAAGCTTTCTTT.

The J gene is TRBJ1-2, the V gene TRBV20-1; D is unresolved. The V end was cut by 4 bases, the J end by 8 bases, with 8 bases between. This CDR3 spans 10 amino acids. Germline V lookup: CDR1 DFQATT, CDR2 SNEGSKA (reference sequence). CDR3 residues: CSAIMDGYTF. The CDR3 DNA reads as TGCAGTGCTATAATGGACGGCTACACCTTC.

This clone was recorded a few times. This CDR3 is missing its conserved last phenylalanine or tryptophan, likely due to a read error. It is unclear where the CDR3 begins or ends on the DNA, so no DNA is shown, and the CDR3 is as TCRdb lists it. This chain connects TRBV5-4 to TRBJ1-4. The CDR3 has 11 amino acids, counting both end residues. Germline-derived CDR1 and CDR2 are SGHNT and YYREEE (reference sequence). The CDR3 is CASSSPPEGQG.

J is TRBJ2-3 and V is TRBV7-2, with D possibly matching TRBD2 (6 bases). The V and J ends lost 0 bases and 0 bases respectively, with 7 bases between them. Looked up from germline, CDR1 is SGHTA and CDR2 is FQGNSA. The CDR3 is 15 residues long. CDR3 nucleotide sequence: TGTGCCAGCAGCTTAGCGGGGACTAGCACAGATACGCAGTATTTT. This sequence encodes CASSLAGTSTDTQYF.

The chain uses TRBV6-5 and TRBJ1-1; D possibly corresponds to TRBD1 (5 bases). This CDR3 contains 13 residues. Deletions cut 7 bases from V and 1 base from J, with 10 bases between. Looked up from germline, CDR1 is MNHEY and CDR2 is SVGAGI. The DNA for the CDR3 is TGTGCCAGCAAGAGACAGCAGAACACTGAAGCTTTCTTT. Residues: CASKRQQNTEAFF.

This clone was recorded once. The rearrangement uses TRBV11-2 and TRBJ2-2, with D hard to call. Germline CDR1 reads SGHAT; CDR2 reads FQNNGV. V was clipped by 2 bases and J by 1 base, with 5 bases between them. The length of the CDR3 is 14 residues. The DNA of the CDR3 is TGTGCCAGCAGCTTAATGTGGAACACCGGGGAGCTGTTTTTT. This translates into CASSLMWNTGELFF.

The gene calls are TRBV28 and TRBJ2-7; D is unclear. CDR3 length: 13 residues. V was pared by 5 bases and J by 1 base, with 9 bases between. Germline lookup yields CDR1 MDHEN and CDR2 SYDVKM. The CDR3 DNA reads TGTGCCAGCAGTGCCGGCAGTTCCTACGAGCAGTACTTC. Translation gives CASSAGSSYEQYF.

This chain connects TRBV5-6 to TRBJ2-2, with 7 bases matching TRBD1. The V and J ends lost 4 bases and 3 bases, in that order; junction bases with no gene match: 3. There are 14 residues in the CDR3. Germline values: CDR1 SGHDT, CDR2 YYEEEE. In DNA, the CDR3 is TGTGCCAGCAGCCACGGGACAGACACCGGGGAGCTGTTTTTT. It yields the protein CASSHGTDTGELFF.

This clone was detected once. The genes are TRBV4-2 and TRBJ1-5, with D perhaps matching TRBD1 (6 bases). Germline V gene lookup returns CDR1 LGHNA and CDR2 YNFKEQ. Trimming took 0 bases from V and 7 from J, leaving 13 bases between them. This CDR3 contains 15 residues. DNA of the CDR3: TGTGCCAGCAGCCAAGATTGGGGCAGGGGACAGCCCCAGCATTTT. It codes for CASSQDWGRGQPQHF.

The chain couples TRBV11-2 to TRBJ2-7; D ambiguous. Trimming took 1 base from V and 1 from J, leaving 11 bases between them. Germline V gene sequence: CDR1 SGHAT, CDR2 FQNNGV. The length of the CDR3 is 15 residues. The CDR3 region is CASSLGGSFSYEQYF. DNA for the CDR3: TGTGCCAGCAGCTTAGGAGGCAGTTTTTCCTACGAGCAGTACTTC.

The V and J genes are TRBV5-4 and TRBJ2-3, with no clear D. Germline V gene data show CDR1 as SGHNT and CDR2 as YYREEE (reference sequence). V dropped 0 bases and J dropped 0 bases, with 8 bases sitting between them. CDR3 length equals 15 residues. The CDR3: CASSLGPVSTDTQYF. DNA for the CDR3: TGTGCCAGCAGCTTGGGGCCCGTAAGCACAGATACGCAGTATTTT.

The chain uses TRBV5-1 and TRBJ1-4; TRBD1 matches 7 bases. The CDR3 is 15 amino acids. CDR1 is SGHRS, CDR2 YFSETQ, per germline. Unmatched junction bases numbered 7, after V lost 4 bases and J lost 4 bases. CDR3 DNA sequence: TGCGCCAGCAGCGTGACAGGGCCGAATAATGAAAAACTGTTTTTT. Translated: CASSVTGPNNEKLFF.

The V call is TRBV4-3, the J call TRBJ1-2; D uncertain. Germline values: CDR1 LGHNA, CDR2 YSLEER. Trimming cost V 1 base and J 7 bases, with 10 bases left between them. The CDR3 is made up of 13 amino acids. In DNA, the CDR3 is TGCGCCAGCAGCCAAGTTCGAGATGGTGGCTACACCTTC. Its protein product is CASSQVRDGGYTF.

This chain uses TRBV25-1 with TRBJ2-7; maybe TRBD1 (7 bases). The CDR3 totals 14 residues. Germline V gene sequence: CDR1 MGHDK, CDR2 SYGVNS. With 5 bases removed from V and 1 base from J, the gap between germline ends came to 12 bases. CDR3 sequence: CASSKPGGSYEQYF. The CDR3 DNA sequence: TGTGCCAGCAGTAAACCAGGGGGGTCCTACGAGCAGTACTTC.

The V call is TRBV27, the J call TRBJ2-2; 7 bases are shared with TRBD1. The CDR3 extends over 16 amino acids. Germline V gene sequence: CDR1 MNHEY, CDR2 SMNVEV (reference sequence). After removal of 3 bases from V and 0 bases from J, the junction contained 4 bases not matched to a gene. The CDR3 loop is CASSFLGQTNTGELFF. In DNA, the CDR3 is TGTGCCAGCAGTTTCTTGGGACAGACGAACACCGGGGAGCTGTTTTTT.

In the case of this clone: An end of the junction does not agree with germline; a read error may underlie this. This chain connects TRBV5-6 to TRBJ1-1; D gene unclear. Germline CDR1 is SGHDT and CDR2 is YYEEEE. This CDR3 contains 14 residues. This chain's CDR3 is CASTLMSGGLEAFF. The CDR3 nucleotides read TGTGCCAGCACCTTGATGTCCGGAGGCCTTGAAGCTTTCTTT.

V is TRBV5-8 and J is TRBJ1-2; weak D call: TRBD1 (5 bases). The CDR3 has 15 residues. Germline loops: CDR1 SGHTS, CDR2 YDEGEE. Trimming took 0 bases from V and 4 from J, leaving 13 bases between them. The CDR3 sequence: CASSLEWDLGYGYTF. CDR3 bases: TGTGCCAGCAGCTTGGAATGGGACTTGGGCTATGGCTACACCTTC.

This chain uses TRBV4-1 with TRBJ2-7; D might be TRBD1 (5 bases). V lost 1 base, J lost 4 bases, and 8 bases lay in between. The germline CDR1 and CDR2 sequences are MGHRA and YSYEKL. The CDR3 extends over 13 amino acids. CDR3: CASSQVQGYEQYF. As DNA, the CDR3 is TGCGCCAGCAGCCAAGTCCAGGGTTACGAGCAGTACTTC.

J is TRBJ2-7 and V is TRBV11-3; tentatively, D is TRBD1 (5 bases). The CDR3 is 14 amino acids. Trimming stripped 2 bases from V and 2 bases from J, with 10 bases between. The germline gives CDR1 SGHNT, CDR2 YENEEA. The CDR3 DNA is TGTGCCAGCAGCTTAAGTCCAGGGCCCTACGAGCAGTACTTC. Translation gives CASSLSPGPYEQYF.